These 9 T cell receptor beta chains came from one sample sequenced in a study of blood T cell repertoires in COVID-19 (dated by TCRdb to about 2020). The library was obtained by the immunoSEQ multiplex PCR assay. The table was pulled from immuneACCESS by TCRdb, which kept in-frame rearrangements only. Such tables lose some clones; where checked, under half of the loss comes from unresolved V genes, and the rest has no known cause. This sample has hundreds of thousands of clones in its table, and 70% to 85% of those were observed once. 9.6% of the sample is held by the ten biggest clonotypes. Source material: peripheral blood. These TCRs come from a woman at least 80 years old with acute or convalescent COVID-19.

The J gene is TRBJ1-4, the V gene TRBV19; no reliable D call. This CDR3 has 14 residues. Germline V gene data show CDR1 as LNHDA and CDR2 as SQIVND (reference sequence). Trimming left V 8 bases short and J 5 bases short, with 15 bases between. The CDR3 DNA reads as TGTGCCAGTCTTCACACTCCGGGAAATGAAAAACTGTTTTTT. This gives the protein CASLHTPGNEKLFF.

Only one count was recorded for this clone. The gene calls are TRBV6-6 and TRBJ2-1; no clear D. The CDR3 has 12 amino acids. The germline gives CDR1 MNHNY, CDR2 SVGAGI (reference sequence). Trimming took off 0 bases at V and 9 bases at J, with 6 bases between the two ends. CDR3 region: CASSYSPFEQFF. The CDR3 DNA reads TGTGCCAGCAGTTACTCCCCCTTTGAGCAGTTCTTC.

The chain couples TRBV3-1 (or the pseudogene TRBV3-2) to TRBJ2-3; possible D gene TRBD1, 5 bases. Trimming pared 6 bases from V and 5 bases from J, leaving 12 bases between. CDR3 length: 13 amino acids. CDR1 LGHDT and CDR2 YNNKEL come from the germline V gene (reference sequence). CDR3 bases: TGTGCCAGCAGACCCAGGGATGGAGATACGCAGTATTTT. It translates to CASRPRDGDTQYF.

A single count supports this clone. The V gene is TRBV7-2, the J gene TRBJ2-1, with a possible D match to TRBD1 (6 bases). Germline loops: CDR1 SGHTA, CDR2 FQGNSA. The CDR3 is made up of 15 amino acids. V gave up 2 bases and J gave up 10 bases, with 18 bases separating them. The CDR3 sequence: CASSLIQGRSKEQFF. As DNA, the CDR3 is TGTGCCAGCAGCTTAATCCAGGGGCGGTCAAAGGAGCAGTTCTTC.

The chain couples TRBV3-1 (or the pseudogene TRBV3-2) to TRBJ2-1; 7 bases are a match to TRBD1. Germline lookup yields CDR1 LGHDT and CDR2 YNNKEL (reference sequence). This CDR3 spans 14 amino acids. Trimming took 3 bases from V and 8 from J; bases not matched to a gene: 7. CDR3 protein: CASSHQGGLDEQFF. Here the CDR3 DNA reads TGTGCCAGCAGCCACCAAGGGGGCTTAGATGAGCAGTTCTTC.

V is TRBV4-2 and J is TRBJ2-6; a possible D gene is TRBD1 (5 bases). This CDR3 has 16 residues. Germline V CDR1 and CDR2: LGHNA, YNFKEQ. The ends were cut back, 1 base at V and 0 bases at J, with 7 bases in the middle. The CDR3 DNA is TGTGCCAGCAGCCAAGGCAGGGTCTCTGGGGCCAACGTCCTGACTTTC. It codes for CASSQGRVSGANVLTF.

V and J are TRBV27 and TRBJ1-5; TRBD1 matches 10 bases. In germline, CDR1 is MNHEY, CDR2 SMNVEV (reference sequence). This CDR3 region has 18 residues. The trim removed 1 base at V and 2 bases at J, leaving 8 bases unmatched. Here the CDR3 reads CASSLFPPGQGRNQPQHF. DNA for the CDR3: TGTGCCAGCAGTTTATTTCCCCCGGGACAGGGGCGCAATCAGCCCCAGCATTTT.

The V gene is TRBV10-1, the J gene TRBJ2-3; 9 nucleotides match TRBD2. J was trimmed by 4 bases and V by 0 bases; bases with no gene match: 8. Germline V CDR1 and CDR2: WNHNN, SYGVQD (reference sequence). This CDR3 has 17 amino acids. The CDR3 DNA is TGCGCCAGCAGTGAGTCTAGCGGGGGCCCCAGGGCAGATACGCAGTATTTT. Amino acid sequence: CASSESSGGPRADTQYF.

The chain is built from TRBV10-2 and TRBJ1-6, with D unresolved. CDR1 WSHSY and CDR2 SAAADI come from the germline V gene. The CDR3 totals 15 residues. Trimming cost V 0 bases and J 7 bases, with 10 bases left between them. This CDR3 is CASSESGGRNSPLHF. Written as DNA, the CDR3 is TGCGCCAGCAGTGAGTCGGGAGGGAGGAATTCACCCCTCCACTTT.